Here is one TCR beta chain with its context. The CDR3 spans 18 residues. V shed 1 base, J shed 7 bases, and the junction held 17 bases outside the gene matches. Germline V CDR1 and CDR2: SGHTA, FQGNSA. Per the original data handling: Estimation of nucleated cell counts was performed using reference gene primer amplification. This table comes from immunoSEQ multiplex PCR, and its TCRdb copy is limited to in-frame clones, with some not included. V and J calls and clone size come straight from that table; D and trimming were deduced from the DNA. The table shows over 30,000 clones, with 88% occurring only once. This entry belongs to a study of blood T cell repertoires in COVID-19.

The chain has TRBV7-2 and TRBJ2-7; 9 bases map to TRBD2. This TCR derives from a human donor in a cohort sampled during active COVID-19. The sample comprised peripheral blood. The CDR3 here is CASSLVPSSGGNLFEQYF. Written as DNA, the CDR3 is TGTGCCAGCAGCTTAGTCCCCTCAAGCGGGGGGAACCTTTTTGAGCAGTACTTC. Variable domain in full (rest from reference TRBV7-2 and TRBJ2-7): GAGVSQSPSNKVTEKGKDVELRCDPISGHTALYWYRQSLGQGLEFLIYFQGNSAPDKSGLPSDRFSAERTGGSVSTLTIQRTQQEDSAVYLCASSLVPSSGGNLFEQYFGPGTRLTVT.